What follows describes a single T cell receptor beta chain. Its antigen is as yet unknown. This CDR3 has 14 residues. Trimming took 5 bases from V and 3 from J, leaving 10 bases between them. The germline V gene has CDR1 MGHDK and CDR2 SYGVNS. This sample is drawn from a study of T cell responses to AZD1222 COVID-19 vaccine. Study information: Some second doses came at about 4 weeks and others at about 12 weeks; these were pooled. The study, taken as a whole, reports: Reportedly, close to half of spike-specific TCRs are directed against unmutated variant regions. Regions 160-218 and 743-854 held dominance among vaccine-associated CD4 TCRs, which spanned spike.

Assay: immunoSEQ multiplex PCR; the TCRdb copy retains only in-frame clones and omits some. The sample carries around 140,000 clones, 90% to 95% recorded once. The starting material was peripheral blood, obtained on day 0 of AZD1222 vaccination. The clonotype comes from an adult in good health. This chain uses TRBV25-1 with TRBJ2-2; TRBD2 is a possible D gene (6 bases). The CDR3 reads CASSRGGDTGELFF. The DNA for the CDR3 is TGTGCCAGCAGTCGGGGCGGGGACACCGGGGAGCTGTTTTTT.